This TCR beta chain was sequenced for a study of OX40 agonist ivuxolimab in advanced cancers. The overall study: A mean age of approximately 60 years, range about 23 to 90, was recorded, and approximately 85% were male. Findings and limits, study-wide: Compared with CD4+, CD8+ T cells on average had more expanded clones.

Assay used: immunoSEQ multiplex PCR; TCRdb lists only in-frame clones, some missing. The sample includes 50,000 to 75,000 clones, about 85% of them seen just once. Details on this clone: Its antigen is not known.

Patients were excluded for autoimmune disease history or systemic immunosuppression. From germline, CDR1 is PRHDT and CDR2 FYEKMQ (reference sequence). The CDR3 is 15 amino acids. Trimming at V came to 0 bases and at J to 2 bases, leaving 4 bases not matched to a gene. The sequences come from CD4+ or CD8+ T cells sorted from blood, collected in a trial of the OX40 agonist ivuxolimab. The chain couples TRBV13 to TRBJ2-7; 7 bases match TRBD1. This clonotype was sampled from an adult with an advanced solid tumor such as melanoma, head and neck, liver or kidney cancer. DNA of the CDR3: TGTGCCAGCAGCTTAGGGGGGACAGTAACCTACGAGCAGTACTTC. Its translation is CASSLGGTVTYEQYF.